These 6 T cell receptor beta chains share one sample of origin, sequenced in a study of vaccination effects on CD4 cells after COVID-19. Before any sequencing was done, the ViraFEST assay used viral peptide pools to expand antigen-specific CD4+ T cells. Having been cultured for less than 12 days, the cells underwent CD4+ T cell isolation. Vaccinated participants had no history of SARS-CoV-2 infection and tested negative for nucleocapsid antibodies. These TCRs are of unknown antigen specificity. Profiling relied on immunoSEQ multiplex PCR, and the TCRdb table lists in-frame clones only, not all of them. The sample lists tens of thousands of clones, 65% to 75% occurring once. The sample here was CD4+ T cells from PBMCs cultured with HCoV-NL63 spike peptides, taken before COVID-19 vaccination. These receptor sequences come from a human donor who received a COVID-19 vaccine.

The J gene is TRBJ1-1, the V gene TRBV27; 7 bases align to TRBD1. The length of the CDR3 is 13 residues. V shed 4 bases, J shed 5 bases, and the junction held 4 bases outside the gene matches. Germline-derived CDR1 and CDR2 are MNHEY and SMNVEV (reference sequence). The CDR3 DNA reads TGTGCCAGCAGTTACCTGGACAGGACTGAAGCTTTCTTT. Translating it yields CASSYLDRTEAFF.

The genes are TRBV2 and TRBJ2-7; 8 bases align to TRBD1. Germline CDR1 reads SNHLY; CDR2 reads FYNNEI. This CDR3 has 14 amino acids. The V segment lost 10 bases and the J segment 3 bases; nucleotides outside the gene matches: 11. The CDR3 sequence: CATSLDRALYEQYV. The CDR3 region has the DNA TGTGCCACTAGCCTGGACAGGGCCCTCTACGAGCAGTACGTC.

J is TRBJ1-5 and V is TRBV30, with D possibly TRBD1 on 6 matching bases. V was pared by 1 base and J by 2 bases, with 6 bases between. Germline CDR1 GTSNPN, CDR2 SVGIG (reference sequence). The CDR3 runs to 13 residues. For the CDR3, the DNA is TGTGCCTGGAGTGGACAGGGCAATCAGCCCCAGCATTTT. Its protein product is CAWSGQGNQPQHF. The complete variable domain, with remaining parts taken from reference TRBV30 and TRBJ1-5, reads SQTIHQWPATLVQPVGSPLSLECTVEGTSNPNLYWYRQAAGRGLQLLFYSVGIGQISSEVPQNLSASRPQDRQFILSSKKLLLSDSGFYLCAWSGQGNQPQHFGDGTRLSIL.

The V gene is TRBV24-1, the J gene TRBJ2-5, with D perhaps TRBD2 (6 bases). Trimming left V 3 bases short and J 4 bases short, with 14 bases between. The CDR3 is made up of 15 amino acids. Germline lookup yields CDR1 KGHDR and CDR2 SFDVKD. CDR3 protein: CATSDGGLGGETQYF. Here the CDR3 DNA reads TGTGCCACCAGTGATGGAGGGTTGGGGGGAGAGACCCAGTACTTC.

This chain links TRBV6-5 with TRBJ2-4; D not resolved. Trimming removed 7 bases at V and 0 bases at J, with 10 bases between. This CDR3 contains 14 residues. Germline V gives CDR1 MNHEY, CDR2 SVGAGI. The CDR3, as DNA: TGTGCCAGCATAACTGATCTAGCCAAAAACATTCAGTACTTC. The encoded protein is CASITDLAKNIQYF.

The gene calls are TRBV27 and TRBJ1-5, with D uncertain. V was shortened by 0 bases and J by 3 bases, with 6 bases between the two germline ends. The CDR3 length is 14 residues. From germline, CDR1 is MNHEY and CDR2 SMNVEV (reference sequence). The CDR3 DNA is TGTGCCAGCAGTTTATCAGGACTCAATCAGCCCCAGCATTTT. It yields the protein CASSLSGLNQPQHF.